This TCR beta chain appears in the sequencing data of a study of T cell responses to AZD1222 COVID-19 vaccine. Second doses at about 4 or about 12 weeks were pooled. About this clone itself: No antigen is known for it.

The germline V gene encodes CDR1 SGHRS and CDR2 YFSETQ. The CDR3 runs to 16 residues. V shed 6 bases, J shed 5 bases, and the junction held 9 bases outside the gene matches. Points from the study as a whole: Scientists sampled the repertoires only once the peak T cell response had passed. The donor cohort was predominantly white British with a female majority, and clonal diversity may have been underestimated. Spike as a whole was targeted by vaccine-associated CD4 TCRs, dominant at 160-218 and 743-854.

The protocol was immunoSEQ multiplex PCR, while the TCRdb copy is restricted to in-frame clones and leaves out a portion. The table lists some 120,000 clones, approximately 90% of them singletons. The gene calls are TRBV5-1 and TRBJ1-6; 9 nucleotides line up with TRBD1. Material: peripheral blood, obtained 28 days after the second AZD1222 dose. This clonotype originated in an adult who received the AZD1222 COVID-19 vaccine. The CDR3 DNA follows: TGCGCCAGCACCCTGGGACAGGGAATAAATAATTCACCCCTCCACTTT. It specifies CASTLGQGINNSPLHF.